This TCR beta chain was sequenced for a study of T cell responses to AZD1222 COVID-19 vaccine. There are a few counts of this clone. Looked up from germline, CDR1 is MGHRA and CDR2 is YSYEKL. Deletions cut 0 bases from V and 0 bases from J, with 9 bases between. This CDR3 comprises 16 residues. Assay: immunoSEQ multiplex PCR; the TCRdb copy retains only in-frame clones and omits some. The sample holds around 130,000 clones; about 90% are singletons and the top ten take roughly 7.5%. The sequence came from an adult who received the MenACWY meningococcal vaccine as a control. Sequencing was performed on peripheral blood, taken 28 days after the second dose of the MenACWY control vaccine. The chain is built from TRBV4-1 and TRBJ2-1; D not certain. CDR3 nucleotide sequence: TGCGCCAGCAGCCAAGAACGGGCCCTCTCCTACAATGAGCAGTTCTTC. Translated: CASSQERALSYNEQFF.